The rows below give T cell receptor beta chains drawn from one sample of a study of blood T cells in healthy people across ages. TCRdb itself ran the 5' RACE reads through MiXCR, one entry per CDR3 protein. There are 1,500,000 or so distinct CDR3 sequences in the sample; around 59% occur only once, and 6.7% lies in the top ten. Sequences were obtained from blood. These receptors came from a man aged 18 to 29 in good health. Each CDR3 is given with its conserved first and last residue. Each record gives: V gene, D gene, J gene, clone size, CDR3 protein, CDR3 DNA. A D gene is named only where the DNA matches it firmly. A clone size is listed for some rows: how often the clone was seen (once, few, many), or a class if it is expanded.

v_gene: TRBV7-8; d_gene: -; j_gene: TRBJ2-7; abundance: -; CDR3aa: CASSLEKAYYEQYF; CDR3nt: TGTGCCAGCAGCTTAGAAAAGGCCTACTACGAGCAGTACTTC
v_gene: TRBV7-9; d_gene: -; j_gene: TRBJ2-1; abundance: -; CDR3aa: CASSLEPQKHSYNEQFF; CDR3nt: TGTGCCAGCAGCTTAGAACCACAGAAGCACTCCTACAATGAGCAGTTCTTC
v_gene: TRBV6-5; d_gene: -; j_gene: TRBJ2-5; abundance: -; CDR3aa: CASSAQGSGRETQYF; CDR3nt: TGTGCCAGCAGTGCCCAAGGCTCAGGGAGAGAGACCCAGTACTTC
v_gene: TRBV7-8; d_gene: TRBD2; j_gene: TRBJ2-1; abundance: many; CDR3aa: CASSPTGRGNEQFF; CDR3nt: TGTGCCAGCAGCCCAACCGGGAGGGGCAATGAGCAGTTCTTC
v_gene: TRBV5-1; d_gene: -; j_gene: TRBJ2-3; abundance: -; CDR3aa: CASRRGRQTDTQYF; CDR3nt: TGCGCCAGCCGGCGGGGGCGTCAGACAGATACGCAGTATTTT
v_gene: TRBV7-9; d_gene: -; j_gene: TRBJ2-3; abundance: -; CDR3aa: CASSYGTWGTDTQYF; CDR3nt: TGTGCCAGCAGCTATGGGACTTGGGGCACAGATACGCAGTATTTT
v_gene: TRBV29-1; d_gene: TRBD1; j_gene: TRBJ2-5; abundance: -; CDR3aa: CSVGQGRETQYF; CDR3nt: TGCAGCGTAGGACAGGGTCGTGAGACCCAGTACTTC
v_gene: TRBV6-6; d_gene: -; j_gene: TRBJ1-1; abundance: -; CDR3aa: CASSYSPPGGATEAFF; CDR3nt: TGTGCCAGCAGTTACTCGCCCCCAGGCGGAGCGACTGAAGCTTTCTTT
v_gene: TRBV4-1; d_gene: -; j_gene: TRBJ2-2; abundance: few; CDR3aa: CASSHQAGELFF; CDR3nt: TGCGCCAGCAGCCATCAGGCGGGGGAGCTGTTTTTT
v_gene: TRBV13; d_gene: TRBD2; j_gene: TRBJ2-1; abundance: few; CDR3aa: CASSSSGVGREQFF; CDR3nt: TGTGCCAGCAGCTCTAGCGGGGTGGGTCGTGAGCAGTTCTTC
v_gene: TRBV28; d_gene: -; j_gene: TRBJ2-1; abundance: -; CDR3aa: CASRVTRGRNEQFF; CDR3nt: TGTGCCAGCAGGGTCACAAGGGGACGCAATGAGCAGTTCTTC
v_gene: TRBV20-1; d_gene: TRBD2; j_gene: TRBJ2-2; abundance: once; CDR3aa: CSAKGASGGPGELFF; CDR3nt: TGCAGTGCAAAAGGGGCTAGCGGGGGGCCCGGGGAGCTGTTTTTT
v_gene: TRBV4-1; d_gene: -; j_gene: TRBJ2-4; abundance: few; CDR3aa: CASSPRVGHKNIQYF; CDR3nt: TGCGCCAGCAGCCCACGTGTGGGACATAAGAACATTCAGTACTTC
v_gene: TRBV5-6; d_gene: TRBD2; j_gene: TRBJ2-5; abundance: -; CDR3aa: CASRTSGGVGETQYF; CDR3nt: TGTGCCAGCAGAACTAGCGGGGGAGTCGGGGAGACCCAGTACTTC
v_gene: TRBV7-9; d_gene: -; j_gene: TRBJ2-6; abundance: -; CDR3aa: CASSSSERTSGANVLTF; CDR3nt: TGTGCCAGCAGCTCCTCCGAGAGGACCTCTGGGGCCAACGTCCTGACTTTC
v_gene: TRBV7-2; d_gene: -; j_gene: TRBJ1-2; abundance: few; CDR3aa: CASSPWTDGYTF; CDR3nt: TGTGCCAGCAGCCCTTGGACAGATGGCTACACCTTC
v_gene: TRBV27; d_gene: -; j_gene: TRBJ1-2; abundance: -; CDR3aa: CASSFDRPNYGYTF; CDR3nt: TGTGCCAGCAGTTTTGACAGGCCTAACTATGGCTACACCTTC
v_gene: TRBV6-5; d_gene: -; j_gene: TRBJ2-2; abundance: -; CDR3aa: CASSYRDSTAGELFF; CDR3nt: TGTGCCAGCAGTTATCGGGACTCCACAGCCGGGGAGCTGTTTTTT
v_gene: TRBV2; d_gene: -; j_gene: TRBJ1-1; abundance: -; CDR3aa: CASTGFWSTEAFF; CDR3nt: TGTGCCAGCACCGGGTTTTGGAGCACTGAAGCTTTCTTT
v_gene: TRBV7-6; d_gene: -; j_gene: TRBJ1-1; abundance: once; CDR3aa: CASSFSQGGVNTEAFF; CDR3nt: TGTGCCAGCAGCTTTTCACAGGGCGGGGTGAACACTGAAGCTTTCTTT
v_gene: TRBV28; d_gene: -; j_gene: TRBJ2-7; abundance: -; CDR3aa: CASSAAARTFYEQYF; CDR3nt: TGTGCCAGCAGCGCGGCAGCGAGAACTTTCTACGAGCAGTACTTC
v_gene: TRBV6-2/TRBV6-3; d_gene: -; j_gene: TRBJ2-1; abundance: -; CDR3aa: CASSSLRHSYNEQFF; CDR3nt: TGTGCCAGCTCCTCCTTGCGACACTCCTACAATGAGCAGTTCTTC
v_gene: TRBV15; d_gene: -; j_gene: TRBJ2-1; abundance: -; CDR3aa: CATSRDLGYSSNEQFF; CDR3nt: TGTGCCACCAGCAGAGATCTGGGCTATAGTAGCAATGAGCAGTTCTTC
v_gene: TRBV29-1; d_gene: -; j_gene: TRBJ1-4; abundance: -; CDR3aa: CSVGRAGGEKLFF; CDR3nt: TGCAGCGTTGGTAGGGCCGGAGGGGAAAAACTGTTTTTT
v_gene: TRBV13; d_gene: -; j_gene: TRBJ2-3; abundance: -; CDR3aa: CASSSDTVRTDTQYF; CDR3nt: TGTGCCAGCAGCTCTGATACTGTACGCACAGATACGCAGTATTTT
v_gene: TRBV12-3/TRBV12-4; d_gene: -; j_gene: TRBJ2-1; abundance: -; CDR3aa: CASSLGTAKNEQFF; CDR3nt: TGTGCCAGCAGTTTAGGGACAGCCAAGAATGAGCAGTTCTTC
v_gene: TRBV20-1; d_gene: -; j_gene: TRBJ1-2; abundance: -; CDR3aa: CSARDGWGLGYTF; CDR3nt: TGCAGTGCTAGAGATGGCTGGGGGCTTGGCTACACCTTC
v_gene: TRBV18; d_gene: -; j_gene: TRBJ2-4; abundance: -; CDR3aa: CASSPEQVLAKNIQYF; CDR3nt: TGTGCCAGCTCACCCGAACAGGTCCTAGCCAAAAACATTCAGTACTTC
v_gene: TRBV6-5; d_gene: -; j_gene: TRBJ2-7; abundance: -; CDR3aa: CASSYRALVGSSNEQYF; CDR3nt: TGTGCCAGCAGTTACCGGGCCCTCGTCGGATCCTCCAATGAGCAGTACTTC
v_gene: TRBV6-2/TRBV6-3; d_gene: -; j_gene: TRBJ1-5; abundance: -; CDR3aa: CASSSPGGSSKQPQHF; CDR3nt: TGTGCCAGCAGTAGCCCCGGGGGGAGTAGCAAGCAGCCCCAGCATTTT